These 19 T cell receptor beta chains came from one sample sequenced in a study of patients and donors after allogeneic stem cell transplantation. One entry per CDR3 protein results from TCRdb running MiXCR on the RT-PCR reads. Among about 110,000 distinct CDR3 sequences listed, 35% were seen once. Material for sequencing was blood, either unsorted or a sorted T cell fraction (not recorded which). These receptors all stem from a human donor who was either an allogeneic HSCT recipient or a stem cell or donor lymphocyte infusion donor (not recorded which). It is not recorded whose cells these are; they may come from a transplant donor.

This clonotype was counted between two and nine times. The V gene is TRBV20-1, the J gene TRBJ2-3; D is ambiguous. V shed 6 bases and J shed 4 bases, with 14 bases lying between them. Germline lookup yields CDR1 DFQATT and CDR2 SNEGSKA (reference sequence). The length of the CDR3 is 13 residues. Here the CDR3 DNA reads TGCAGTGCACCGAAGAATGTACCAGATACGCAGTATTTT. Translating gives CSAPKNVPDTQYF.

The J gene is TRBJ2-1, the V gene TRBV5-6; perhaps D is TRBD1 or TRBD2 (5 bases each). This CDR3 has 15 residues. V lost 4 bases to trimming and J lost 8 bases, with 19 bases between them. In germline, CDR1 is SGHDT, CDR2 YYEEEE. CDR3 nucleotide sequence: TGTGCCAGCAGCCCACGATCTACGGGGACCCATGAGCAGTTCTTC. Its translation is CASSPRSTGTHEQFF.

The chain recombines TRBV5-6 with TRBJ2-7; no clear D gene. From germline, CDR1 is SGHDT and CDR2 YYEEEE. The CDR3 runs 15 residues. Trimming took 3 bases from V and 4 from J, leaving 17 bases between them. In DNA, the CDR3 is TGTGCCAGCAGCTCGACCCGACGTAATGATTACGAGCAGTACTTC. Translating it yields CASSSTRRNDYEQYF.

The V call is TRBV12-3 or TRBV12-4, the J call TRBJ1-2, with 7 bases identical to TRBD1. This CDR3 spans 13 amino acids. V shed 8 bases and J 3 bases; nucleotides not matched to a gene: 6. CDR3 loop: CASGNRGHYGYTF. For the CDR3, the DNA is TGTGCCAGCGGGAACAGGGGACACTATGGCTACACCTTC.

The rearrangement links TRBV7-9 to TRBJ1-6; D not certain. Trimming removed 4 bases at V and 10 bases at J, with 11 bases between. Germline values: CDR1 SEHNR, CDR2 FQNEAQ (reference sequence). The CDR3 has 13 amino acids. DNA for the CDR3: TGTGCCAGCAGCTCGATCTTAGCCTCACCCCTCCACTTT. It encodes CASSSILASPLHF.

In its sample, this clonotype was seen a few times. The J gene is TRBJ2-2, the V gene TRBV24-1; 14 bases line up with TRBD2. The CDR3 runs to 17 residues. Germline CDR1 is KGHDR and CDR2 is SFDVKD. Trimming took 9 bases from V and 5 from J; bases not matched to a gene: 10. CDR3 protein: CATEGLAGVSGTGELFF. CDR3 coding DNA: TGTGCCACCGAGGGACTAGCGGGAGTAAGTGGAACCGGGGAGCTGTTTTTT.

The table lists this clonotype with a few counts. V usage is TRBV29-1 and J usage is TRBJ2-7, with D possibly matching TRBD2 (6 bases). There are 15 residues in the CDR3. The ends were cut back, 5 bases at V and 3 bases at J, with 20 bases in the middle. In germline, CDR1 is SQVTM, CDR2 ANQGSEA. The CDR3 here is CSVWGRDSGRYEQYF. The CDR3 coding sequence is TGCAGCGTTTGGGGCCGGGACTCAGGCCGCTACGAGCAGTACTTC.

V is TRBV10-2 and J is TRBJ2-6; 7 positions match TRBD1. V trimming: 10 bases; J trimming: 4 bases; junction bases outside the gene matches: 7. Germline V lookup: CDR1 WSHSY, CDR2 SAAADI. The CDR3 runs 14 residues. The CDR3 spells CATMTGIGANVLTF. In DNA form, the CDR3 reads TGCGCCACCATGACAGGGATCGGGGCCAACGTCCTGACTTTC.

This chain connects TRBV15 to TRBJ1-3; 7 positions match TRBD1. The CDR3 is 15 residues long. Trimming cost V 2 bases and J 0 bases; bases outside gene matches: 1. Germline V lookup: CDR1 LNHNV, CDR2 YYDKDF (reference sequence). This CDR3 reads CATSRRTGSGNTIYF. CDR3 nucleotides: TGTGCCACCAGCAGACGGACAGGCTCTGGAAACACCATATATTTT.

The rearrangement joins TRBV5-6 to TRBJ2-7, with D uncertain. Germline CDR1 and CDR2: SGHDT and YYEEEE. V was clipped by 0 bases and J by 4 bases, with 2 bases between them. The CDR3 spans 11 residues. CDR3 region: CASSLAYEQYF. The CDR3 nucleotides read TGTGCCAGCAGCTTGGCGTACGAGCAGTACTTC.

This clonotype was observed once. The chain carries TRBV6-2 or TRBV6-3 and TRBJ2-1; tentatively, D is TRBD2 (6 bases). Germline V gene sequence: CDR1 MNHEY, CDR2 SVGEGT. This CDR3 region has 18 residues. V lost 4 bases, J lost 2 bases, and 21 bases lay in between. The CDR3 reads CASSSIHNPGATYNEQFF. CDR3 bases: TGTGCCAGCAGTTCCATTCACAATCCGGGAGCAACCTACAATGAGCAGTTCTTC.

The chain carries TRBV18 and TRBJ2-3; D perhaps matches TRBD2 (6 bases). This CDR3 contains 14 residues. Germline V gene data show CDR1 as KGHSH and CDR2 as LQKENI. Trimming removed 3 bases at V and 7 bases at J, with 14 bases between. CDR3 in amino acids: CASSPGGPFNTQYF. CDR3 sequence (DNA): TGTGCCAGCTCACCGGGGGGACCGTTCAATACGCAGTATTTT.

This clonotype was seen only a few times. The rearrangement joins TRBV29-1 to TRBJ1-3; D call uncertain. The CDR3 contains 13 residues. Germline CDR1 reads SQVTM; CDR2 reads ANQGSEA. Trimming left V 7 bases short and J 2 bases short, with 12 bases between. CDR3 residues: CSGSEHPGNTIYF. The CDR3 coding sequence is TGCAGCGGGTCCGAACATCCTGGAAACACCATATATTTT.

DNA of the CDR3: TGTGCCACCAGGGGGACAGGGAAGGGCACAGATACGCAGTATTTT. Translation: CATRGTGKGTDTQYF. This sequence joins TRBV24-1 and TRBJ2-3; TRBD1 agrees at 9 bases. The V gene's germline CDR1 is KGHDR and CDR2 SFDVKD. Germline trimming cut 7 bases from V and 1 base from J; bases unmatched to any gene: 5. This CDR3 is built from 15 residues.

V is TRBV24-1 and J is TRBJ2-2; the D gene is possibly TRBD1 (5 bases). The CDR3 is 11 residues long. Trimming left V 7 bases short and J 6 bases short, with 5 bases between. Germline CDR1 reads KGHDR; CDR2 reads SFDVKD. The CDR3 nucleotides are TGTGCCACCAGACAGGCCGGGGAGCTGTTTTTT. Its protein is CATRQAGELFF.

This chain uses TRBV4-1 with TRBJ2-3; 8 nucleotides align to TRBD1. Germline CDR1 MGHRA, CDR2 YSYEKL. V was pared by 5 bases and J by 5 bases, with 12 bases of the junction left unmatched. The CDR3 is 16 residues long. Here the CDR3 reads CASSSAYRGTGDTQYF. The CDR3 DNA follows: TGCGCCAGCAGCTCAGCCTACAGGGGGACGGGAGATACGCAGTATTTT.

This clonotype was counted only a few times. The chain combines TRBV6-1 with TRBJ1-5, with a tentative D call TRBD1 (5 bases). CDR3 length equals 13 residues. Germline V gene sequence: CDR1 MNHNS, CDR2 SASEGT. V lost 4 bases to trimming and J lost 6 bases, with 10 bases between them. The CDR3 is CASSVQAGQPQHF. The CDR3 DNA follows: TGTGCCAGCAGTGTACAGGCGGGTCAGCCCCAGCATTTT.

In this sample, this clonotype turned up a few times. The rearrangement links TRBV6-5 to TRBJ2-1; 9 bases map to TRBD2. Germline V gene data show CDR1 as MNHEY and CDR2 as SVGAGI. This CDR3 is 14 amino acids long. Trimming removed 7 bases from V and 10 bases from J; junction bases left unmatched: 11. Written as DNA, the CDR3 is TGTGCCAGCAATCAAGCGGGAGGTACGGGAGAGCAGTTCTTC. Translating gives CASNQAGGTGEQFF.

The CDR3 DNA reads TGTGCCACCAGTGCCTCATGGGGTACTTCGAACACCGGGGAGCTGTTTTTT. Its translation: CATSASWGTSNTGELFF. This chain uses TRBV24-1 with TRBJ2-2, with D unclear. CDR1 is KGHDR, CDR2 SFDVKD, per germline. Deletions cut 5 bases from V and 0 bases from J, with 15 bases between. The CDR3 runs to 17 residues.